The 26 T cell receptor beta chains below all came from one sample that was sequenced in a study of T cell clonotyping in hematopoietic cell transplantation. Method: immunoSEQ multiplex PCR; TCRdb's copy keeps in-frame clones and lacks some. This table has 65,000 to 75,000 clones, approximately 94% appearing once. Sequencing was done on a sample of peripheral blood mononuclear cells. Every receptor here comes from a man aged 50-59 years in good health. Some clones in this sample may be carry-over from other donors' samples.

The V and J genes are TRBV28 and TRBJ2-7; D gene ambiguous. Germline assignment: CDR1 MDHEN and CDR2 SYDVKM. Trimming pared 2 bases from V and 1 base from J, leaving 6 bases between. This CDR3 spans 13 amino acids. As DNA, the CDR3 is TGTGCCAGCAGTTTAGGGGTATCCTACGAGCAGTACTTC. This codes for CASSLGVSYEQYF.

The chain couples TRBV10-3 to TRBJ2-2, with 7 nucleotides matching TRBD2. The V gene's germline CDR1 is ENHRY and CDR2 SYGVKD. The junction had 5 bases not matched to a gene; V was cut back by 2 bases and J by 2 bases. The CDR3 loop spans 16 amino acids. The CDR3 reads CAISEPGEGNTGELFF. In DNA form, the CDR3 reads TGTGCCATCAGTGAGCCGGGGGAGGGAAACACCGGGGAGCTGTTTTTT.

This clone appeared once. The chain couples TRBV4-3 to TRBJ1-1, with unresolved D. From germline, CDR1 is LGHNA and CDR2 YSLEER. V was cut by 0 bases and J by 2 bases, with 10 bases left in between. The CDR3 spans 15 residues. The CDR3 here is CASSQDVLGNTEAFF. As DNA, the CDR3 is TGCGCCAGCAGCCAAGACGTCTTGGGAAACACTGAAGCTTTCTTT.

This chain uses TRBV27 with TRBJ2-7; 15 bases are shared with TRBD2. Germline assignment: CDR1 MNHEY and CDR2 SMNVEV (reference sequence). CDR3 length: 16 amino acids. The ends lost 8 bases at V and 3 bases at J; junction bases unmatched: 8. DNA of the CDR3: TGTGCCAGCGGCAAAGGGACTAGCGGGGGGATCTACGAGCAGTACTTC. This encodes CASGKGTSGGIYEQYF.

The chain uses TRBV28 and TRBJ1-2; D gene ambiguous. V lost 5 bases and J 7 bases, leaving 17 bases between the germline ends. The CDR3 totals 14 residues. Germline values: CDR1 MDHEN, CDR2 SYDVKM. In nucleotides, the CDR3 is TGTGCCAGCAGTCTAACACCCCGGGCTGGTGGCTACACCTTC. Encoded protein: CASSLTPRAGGYTF.

V usage is TRBV7-2 and J usage is TRBJ1-1, with D perhaps TRBD1 (5 bases). V gave up 2 bases and J gave up 0 bases, with 16 bases separating them. The CDR3 has 17 amino acids. Per germline, CDR1 SGHTA and CDR2 FQGNSA. CDR3 nucleotides: TGTGCCAGCAGCTTACTTCAAGGGGTGGACTTGAACACTGAAGCTTTCTTT. Its translation: CASSLLQGVDLNTEAFF.

V gene TRBV14 combines with J gene TRBJ2-3, with TRBD1 matching over 10 bases. J gave up 1 base and V 6 bases, and 10 bases lay outside the gene matches. Per germline, CDR1 SGHDN and CDR2 FVKESK. The CDR3 is made up of 17 amino acids. As DNA, the CDR3 is TGTGCCAGCAGGAACAGAACTGGGACAGGGGGCACAGATACGCAGTATTTT. Encoded protein: CASRNRTGTGGTDTQYF.

The rearrangement links TRBV6-1 to TRBJ1-5; 11 nucleotides match TRBD1. J lost 6 bases, V lost 4 bases, and 5 bases had no gene match. CDR1 and CDR2 from the germline V gene are MNHNS and SASEGT. The CDR3 spans 15 residues. CDR3 coding DNA: TGTGCCAGCAGTGCGGGACAGGGGGATTTTCAGCCCCAGCATTTT. Encoded protein: CASSAGQGDFQPQHF.

V is TRBV7-2 and J is TRBJ1-5, with a possible D match to TRBD1 (6 bases). The V and J ends lost 8 bases and 1 base respectively, with 15 bases between them. Germline-derived CDR1 and CDR2 are SGHTA and FQGNSA. The CDR3 has 15 residues. CDR3 loop: CASQVGAGSNQPQHF. DNA for the CDR3: TGTGCCAGCCAGGTGGGGGCTGGGAGCAATCAGCCCCAGCATTTT.

J is TRBJ2-2 and V is TRBV5-4, with TRBD2 matching over 7 bases. V lost 1 base to trimming and J lost 1 base; unmatched junction nucleotides: 4. This CDR3 has 16 amino acids. Germline CDR1 is SGHNT and CDR2 is YYREEE (reference sequence). The CDR3 loop is CASSLLAGLNTGELFF. The CDR3 nucleotides read TGTGCCAGCAGCTTGTTAGCGGGCCTGAACACCGGGGAGCTGTTTTTT.

This chain joins TRBV18 and TRBJ1-6; TRBD1 matches at 9 bases. V was pared by 2 bases and J by 8 bases, with 4 bases of the junction left unmatched. Germline CDR1 and CDR2: KGHSH and LQKENI. The CDR3 is 15 residues long. The CDR3 nucleotides read TGTGCCAGCTCACCATCCGGGACAGGGTATTCACCCCTCCACTTT. It codes for CASSPSGTGYSPLHF. The entire variable domain, with the rest obtained from reference TRBV18 and TRBJ1-6, is as follows: NAGVMQNPRHLVRRRGQEARLRCSPMKGHSHVYWYRQLPEEGLKFMVYLQKENIIDESGMPKERFSAEFPKEGPSILRIQQVVRGDSAAYFCASSPSGTGYSPLHFGNGTRLTVT.

This chain links TRBV10-3 with TRBJ2-2; TRBD1 agrees at 8 bases. V was pared by 10 bases and J by 3 bases, with 7 bases of the junction left unmatched. CDR3 size: 14 residues. From germline, CDR1 is ENHRY and CDR2 SYGVKD. The CDR3 DNA sequence: TGTGCCACGCGGACAGGGACGGACACCGGGGAGCTGTTTTTT. The encoded protein is CATRTGTDTGELFF.

The chain couples TRBV5-5 to TRBJ1-2; D call uncertain. CDR3 length equals 15 residues. The germline gives CDR1 SGHKS, CDR2 YYEKEE (reference sequence). V was trimmed by 0 bases and J by 4 bases, leaving 13 bases between them. Here the CDR3 reads CASSLVRGSSYGYTF. The CDR3 bases are TGTGCCAGCAGCTTGGTGCGGGGATCATCCTATGGCTACACCTTC.

The chain carries TRBV19 and TRBJ1-1; D remains unclear. The length of the CDR3 is 13 residues. Per the germline V gene, CDR1 is LNHDA and CDR2 is SQIVND (reference sequence). Trimming cost V 4 bases and J 4 bases, with 10 bases left between them. The CDR3 is CASSNSRGTEAFF. The DNA for the CDR3 is TGTGCCAGTAGTAATAGTAGAGGCACTGAAGCTTTCTTT.

This clone was observed a few times. The rearrangement joins TRBV5-4 to TRBJ2-1; D uncertain. V shed 1 base and J shed 4 bases, with 12 bases lying between them. Germline assignment: CDR1 SGHNT and CDR2 YYREEE (reference sequence). This CDR3 has 15 amino acids. CDR3: CASSLPDLGYNEQFF. The DNA of the CDR3 is TGTGCCAGCAGCTTGCCTGATTTAGGGTACAATGAGCAGTTCTTC.

This rearrangement joins TRBV10-3 to TRBJ2-2, with 7 nucleotides matching TRBD2. Trimming cost V 6 bases and J 3 bases; bases outside gene matches: 10. Germline CDR1 and CDR2: ENHRY and SYGVKD. This CDR3 region has 16 residues. The CDR3 protein is CAIRGHGLGDTGELFF. The CDR3 nucleotides read TGTGCCATCAGAGGGCATGGACTAGGGGACACCGGGGAGCTGTTTTTT.

This chain links TRBV19 with TRBJ2-1; 12 bases are a match to TRBD2. The CDR3 covers 13 residues. The germline V gene has CDR1 LNHDA and CDR2 SQIVND (reference sequence). Trimming took 9 bases from V and 7 from J; bases not matched to a gene: 4. CDR3 protein: CASASGGANEQFF. Written as DNA, the CDR3 is TGTGCCAGCGCTAGCGGGGGGGCGAATGAGCAGTTCTTC.

The genes are TRBV28 and TRBJ2-7; 14 positions match TRBD2. J gave up 7 bases and V 6 bases, and 5 bases lay outside the gene matches. Germline V CDR1 and CDR2: MDHEN, SYDVKM. This CDR3 comprises 14 residues. The CDR3 reads CASSPTSGGAEQYF. Here the CDR3 DNA reads TGTGCCAGCAGCCCGACTAGCGGGGGGGCGGAGCAGTACTTC.

The rearrangement links TRBV28 to TRBJ2-2; 7 nucleotides line up with TRBD1. V was pared by 7 bases and J by 0 bases, with 8 bases of the junction left unmatched. The CDR3 spans 16 residues. Per germline, CDR1 MDHEN and CDR2 SYDVKM. The CDR3 loop reads CASIGQASSNTGELFF. As DNA, the CDR3 is TGTGCCAGCATCGGACAGGCATCTTCGAACACCGGGGAGCTGTTTTTT.

The chain employs TRBV11-1 and TRBJ1-3, with D perhaps matching TRBD1 (6 bases). The CDR3 runs 14 residues. CDR1 SGHAT and CDR2 FQDESV come from the germline V gene (reference sequence). V gave up 3 bases and J gave up 4 bases, with 10 bases separating them. The CDR3 DNA sequence: TGTGCCAGCAGCTTCAGGGGCGGCGGAAACACCATATATTTT. Protein sequence: CASSFRGGGNTIYF.

The chain couples TRBV23-1 to TRBJ1-1; the D gene is possibly TRBD1 (6 bases). TRBV23-1 belongs to the ORF category, with a function that is uncertain. The ends were cut back, 9 bases at V and 5 bases at J, with 7 bases in the middle. This CDR3 is 10 amino acids long. The CDR3 DNA reads TGCGCCAGAGGGGGGACTGAAGCTTTCTTT. Its translation is CARGGTEAFF.

V gene TRBV4-1 combines with J gene TRBJ2-3; D assignment may be TRBD1 or TRBD2 (5 bases each). This CDR3 contains 15 residues. The V gene's germline CDR1 is MGHRA and CDR2 YSYEKL. Trimming removed 6 bases at V and 1 base at J, with 14 bases between. CDR3 loop: CASRSRGRGTDTQYF. CDR3 sequence (DNA): TGCGCCAGCAGGAGCCGGGGCCGCGGCACAGATACGCAGTATTTT.

J is TRBJ1-3 and V is TRBV7-6, with 7 bases fitting TRBD1. With 6 bases clipped from V and 4 bases from J, the junction kept 6 bases outside the gene matches. This CDR3 spans 14 amino acids. Looked up from germline, CDR1 is SGHVS and CDR2 is FNYEAQ. This CDR3 is CASSPTGDGNTIYF. Here the CDR3 DNA reads TGTGCCAGCAGTCCAACAGGGGACGGAAACACCATATATTTT.

The chain links TRBV6-5 to TRBJ1-5; D possibly corresponds to TRBD1 (5 bases). V lost 5 bases and J 2 bases, leaving 10 bases between the germline ends. The V gene's germline CDR1 is MNHEY and CDR2 SVGAGI. The CDR3 consists of 14 residues. CDR3 DNA sequence: TGTGCCAGCAGTCCCCGGGACGGCAATCAGCCCCAGCATTTT. The encoded protein is CASSPRDGNQPQHF.

V and J are TRBV5-4 and TRBJ2-7, with 10 bases aligning to TRBD1. Germline CDR1 and CDR2: SGHNT and YYREEE (reference sequence). The CDR3 runs 14 residues. V lost 3 bases and J lost 7; bases outside the gene matches: 7. The CDR3 nucleotides read TGTGCCAGCAGCTCACCGGGACAGGGGACGGAGCAGTACTTC. Protein: CASSSPGQGTEQYF.

This chain links TRBV11-2 with TRBJ2-3; D is uncertain. With 5 bases removed from V and 5 bases from J, the gap between germline ends came to 8 bases. Germline values: CDR1 SGHAT, CDR2 FQNNGV. This CDR3 is 12 amino acids long. DNA of the CDR3: TGTGCCAGCAGCCCACAAGGAGATACGCAGTATTTT. Protein sequence: CASSPQGDTQYF.